This TCR beta chain emerged from a study of blood T cell repertoires in COVID-19. The CDR3 is 17 amino acids. V lost 4 bases and J lost 2; bases outside the gene matches: 8. CDR1 SGHVS and CDR2 FQNEAQ come from the germline V gene. In the source study's methods: The assay estimated nucleated cells by amplifying reference gene primers. This table comes from immunoSEQ multiplex PCR, and its TCRdb copy is limited to in-frame clones, with some not included. That table is the source of V, J and clone size, and D and trimming were worked out from the DNA. The sample includes 410,000 or so clones, about nine tenths of them seen just once.

The TCR was taken from a woman aged 25-40 years with active or convalescent COVID-19. V and J are TRBV7-8 and TRBJ2-2; 9 positions match TRBD2. Input material: peripheral blood. CDR3 sequence: CASSSLAGAFNTGELFF. The CDR3, as DNA: TGTGCCAGCAGCTCTTTAGCGGGAGCATTTAACACCGGGGAGCTGTTTTTT.